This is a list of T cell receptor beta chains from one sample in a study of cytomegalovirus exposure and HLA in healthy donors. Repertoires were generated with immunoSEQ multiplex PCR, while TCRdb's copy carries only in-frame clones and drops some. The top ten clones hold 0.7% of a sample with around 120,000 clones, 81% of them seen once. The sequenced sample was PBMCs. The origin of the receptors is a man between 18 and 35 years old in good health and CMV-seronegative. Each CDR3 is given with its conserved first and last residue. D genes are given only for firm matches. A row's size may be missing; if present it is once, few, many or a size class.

CDR3 DNA: TGCGCCAGCAGCTCGCAGTCTAACTATGGCTACACCTTC
CDR3 protein: CASSSQSNYGYTF
J gene: TRBJ1-2
clone size: few
D gene: NA
V gene: TRBV5-1

CDR3 DNA: TGCGCCAGCAGCCAAGATTACAGGGGCAATCAGCCCCAGCATTTT
CDR3 protein: CASSQDYRGNQPQHF
J gene: TRBJ1-5
clone size: NA
D gene: NA
V gene: TRBV4-3

CDR3 DNA: TGTGCCAGCAGCTTAGTTATGGACAGGGGTTCACCCCTCCACTTT
CDR3 protein: CASSLVMDRGSPLHF
J gene: TRBJ1-6
clone size: NA
D gene: TRBD1
V gene: TRBV7-8

CDR3 DNA: TGTGCCAGCAGACTAGCGGGGGACACAGATACGCAGTATTTT
CDR3 protein: CASRLAGDTDTQYF
J gene: TRBJ2-3
clone size: few
D gene: TRBD2
V gene: TRBV6-4

CDR3 DNA: TGTGCCAGCAAGTCCTCCGGGACAGGGCTGACTGAAGCTTTCTTT
CDR3 protein: CASKSSGTGLTEAFF
J gene: TRBJ1-1
clone size: NA
D gene: TRBD1
V gene: TRBV27

CDR3 DNA: TGTGCCCTTGACAGAGCCTACGAGCAGTACTTC
CDR3 protein: CALDRAYEQYF
J gene: TRBJ2-7
clone size: few
D gene: NA
V gene: TRBV6-1

CDR3 DNA: TGTGCCAGTTCGCTCGGGACTGTGATTAATTCACCCCTCCACTTT
CDR3 protein: CASSLGTVINSPLHF
J gene: TRBJ1-6
clone size: few
D gene: NA
V gene: TRBV19

CDR3 DNA: TGTGCCAGCAGTGAAACTCTCATTGGGGGGGAAAAACTGTTTTTT
CDR3 protein: CASSETLIGGEKLFF
J gene: TRBJ1-4
clone size: NA
D gene: NA
V gene: TRBV2

CDR3 DNA: TGCGCCAGCAGCTATAGGACAGGGAACTACGAGCAGTACTTC
CDR3 protein: CASSYRTGNYEQYF
J gene: TRBJ2-7
clone size: few
D gene: TRBD1
V gene: TRBV4-3

CDR3 DNA: TGTGCCAGCAGTGAACTTCGGCAGTACTTC
CDR3 protein: CASSELRQYF
J gene: TRBJ2-7
clone size: NA
D gene: NA
V gene: TRBV2

CDR3 DNA: TGTGCCAGCAGTTACGAGGACAGGCGCACCATATATTTT
CDR3 protein: CASSYEDRRTIYF
J gene: TRBJ1-3
clone size: NA
D gene: TRBD1
V gene: TRBV6-6

CDR3 DNA: TGTGCCAGCAGGAACTTGGGGGGTGAAGCTTTCTTT
CDR3 protein: CASRNLGGEAFF
J gene: TRBJ1-1
clone size: NA
D gene: NA
V gene: TRBV28

CDR3 DNA: TGTGCCAGCAGAACCGGTGCCCCTGAAGCTTTCTTT
CDR3 protein: CASRTGAPEAFF
J gene: TRBJ1-1
clone size: NA
D gene: NA
V gene: TRBV7-9

CDR3 DNA: TGTGCCAGCGGGCGGGAGGAGAGGGCTTTCTTT
CDR3 protein: CASGREERAFF
J gene: TRBJ1-1
clone size: NA
D gene: NA
V gene: TRBV6-5

CDR3 DNA: TGTGCCTGGGGGGACTCCACAGATACGCAGTATTTT
CDR3 protein: CAWGDSTDTQYF
J gene: TRBJ2-3
clone size: NA
D gene: NA
V gene: TRBV30

CDR3 DNA: TGTGCCACCAGCAGTAGCGGGGGGTTGGCTGGCAATGAGCAGTTCTTC
CDR3 protein: CATSSSGGLAGNEQFF
J gene: TRBJ2-1
clone size: NA
D gene: TRBD2
V gene: TRBV15

CDR3 DNA: TGCGCCAGCAGCTTGGCCTCGGGACAGGGGAGGGAGCAGTACTTC
CDR3 protein: CASSLASGQGREQYF
J gene: TRBJ2-7
clone size: NA
D gene: TRBD1
V gene: TRBV5-1

CDR3 DNA: TGTGCCAGCGTCCTAGGAGAGACCCAGTACTTC
CDR3 protein: CASVLGETQYF
J gene: TRBJ2-5
clone size: NA
D gene: NA
V gene: TRBV2

CDR3 DNA: TGTGCCAGCAGCTTAGTCCTAGACGACCAAGAGACCCAGTACTTC
CDR3 protein: CASSLVLDDQETQYF
J gene: TRBJ2-5
clone size: once
D gene: NA
V gene: TRBV7-9

CDR3 DNA: TGTGCCAGCAGCAACCAGGCGACGAATGAAAAACTGTTTTTT
CDR3 protein: CASSNQATNEKLFF
J gene: TRBJ1-4
clone size: NA
D gene: NA
V gene: TRBV7-9

CDR3 DNA: TGCGCCAGCAGCCCGACAGGTAATCAGCCCCAGCATTTT
CDR3 protein: CASSPTGNQPQHF
J gene: TRBJ1-5
clone size: NA
D gene: NA
V gene: TRBV4-1

CDR3 DNA: TGTGCCAGTCGTCTACCCCATTCCTCAGATACGCAGTATTTT
CDR3 protein: CASRLPHSSDTQYF
J gene: TRBJ2-3
clone size: NA
D gene: NA
V gene: TRBV5-5

CDR3 DNA: TGTGCCAGCAGTGACGGACAGGGTCGGAACACTGAAGCTTTCTTT
CDR3 protein: CASSDGQGRNTEAFF
J gene: TRBJ1-1
clone size: NA
D gene: TRBD1
V gene: TRBV6-4

CDR3 DNA: TGTGCCAGCAGCCCCCAAGGAGCGGGGGGTGGCGAGCAGTACTTC
CDR3 protein: CASSPQGAGGGEQYF
J gene: TRBJ2-7
clone size: NA
D gene: TRBD2
V gene: TRBV7-3

CDR3 DNA: TGTGCCAGCAATAATCAGGATTCATATGGCTACACCTTC
CDR3 protein: CASNNQDSYGYTF
J gene: TRBJ1-2
clone size: NA
D gene: NA
V gene: TRBV6-6

CDR3 DNA: TGTGCCAGCAGCTCCCCAGAGACAGGCCCACTGTTGGACATAGAGGATAACTATGGCTACACCTTC
CDR3 protein: CASSSPETGPLLDIEDNYGYTF
J gene: TRBJ1-2
clone size: once
D gene: NA
V gene: TRBV7-8

CDR3 DNA: TGTGCCAGCAGGGTAGAGGGACAGGGACTTCGGACACCCCTCCACTTT
CDR3 protein: CASRVEGQGLRTPLHF
J gene: TRBJ1-6
clone size: NA
D gene: TRBD1
V gene: TRBV7-8

CDR3 DNA: TGCGCCAGCAGCCATGATGAAGGGGATAAGCCCTGGGAGCAGTTCTTC
CDR3 protein: CASSHDEGDKPWEQFF
J gene: TRBJ2-1
clone size: NA
D gene: NA
V gene: TRBV4-3

CDR3 DNA: TGTGCCTGGAGTGTAACAGGGGGCCATGGCTACACCTTC
CDR3 protein: CAWSVTGGHGYTF
J gene: TRBJ1-2
clone size: NA
D gene: TRBD1
V gene: TRBV30

CDR3 DNA: TGTGCCAGCAGTGAACGTGGGATGCGGGTGGCCATTCAGTACTTC
CDR3 protein: CASSERGMRVAIQYF
J gene: TRBJ2-4
clone size: NA
D gene: NA
V gene: TRBV2

CDR3 DNA: TGCGCCAGCAGCTTTTTCCAGGGGGATCCCTACGAGCAGTACTTC
CDR3 protein: CASSFFQGDPYEQYF
J gene: TRBJ2-7
clone size: NA
D gene: TRBD1
V gene: TRBV5-1

CDR3 DNA: TGCGCCAGCAGCCCTGACAGGGGGGGAGAGACCCAGTACTTC
CDR3 protein: CASSPDRGGETQYF
J gene: TRBJ2-5
clone size: once
D gene: TRBD1
V gene: TRBV5-1

CDR3 DNA: TGCAGTGCTAGACAGGGCAACACCATATATTTT
CDR3 protein: CSARQGNTIYF
J gene: TRBJ1-3
clone size: NA
D gene: NA
V gene: TRBV20-1

CDR3 DNA: TGTGCCAGCAGCCTAGGGGCAGATACGCAGTATTTT
CDR3 protein: CASSLGADTQYF
J gene: TRBJ2-3
clone size: NA
D gene: NA
V gene: TRBV6-6

CDR3 DNA: TGTGCCAGCAGCTTGGCTTTCGGGGACACCGATGGCTACACCTTC
CDR3 protein: CASSLAFGDTDGYTF
J gene: TRBJ1-2
clone size: NA
D gene: NA
V gene: TRBV5-4

CDR3 DNA: TGTGCCAGCAGTGAAGAGAGGAGATTAAAGGCTGAAGCTTTCTTT
CDR3 protein: CASSEERRLKAEAFF
J gene: TRBJ1-1
clone size: NA
D gene: NA
V gene: TRBV2

CDR3 DNA: TGTGCCATTAGGGGGTGGGACACTGAAGCTTTCTTT
CDR3 protein: CAIRGWDTEAFF
J gene: TRBJ1-1
clone size: NA
D gene: NA
V gene: TRBV10-3

CDR3 DNA: TGTGCCAGCAGTGAAGTAGCGGGGGGGCCAGATACGCAGTATTTT
CDR3 protein: CASSEVAGGPDTQYF
J gene: TRBJ2-3
clone size: few
D gene: TRBD2
V gene: TRBV6-4

CDR3 DNA: TGTGCCAGCAGCCCAGGGATCCCTAATATTATTGGAAACACCATATATTTT
CDR3 protein: CASSPGIPNIIGNTIYF
J gene: TRBJ1-3
clone size: NA
D gene: NA
V gene: TRBV5-6

CDR3 DNA: TGTGCCAGTATCTTCCCCTCAGCGGACGGGAACACTGAAGCTTTCTTT
CDR3 protein: CASIFPSADGNTEAFF
J gene: TRBJ1-1
clone size: NA
D gene: NA
V gene: TRBV19

CDR3 DNA: TGTGCCAGCAGTTACGAACAGTATAGCAATCAGCCCCAGCATTTT
CDR3 protein: CASSYEQYSNQPQHF
J gene: TRBJ1-5
clone size: NA
D gene: NA
V gene: TRBV6-6

CDR3 DNA: TGTGCCAGATGGGGGGGTTTTCGAGATTTCTTT
CDR3 protein: CARWGGFRDFF
J gene: TRBJ1-1
clone size: NA
D gene: NA
V gene: TRBV2

CDR3 DNA: TGTGCCAGCAGCTTTCCCCGGGACAGGGGATTGAACACCGGGGAGCTGTTTTTT
CDR3 protein: CASSFPRDRGLNTGELFF
J gene: TRBJ2-2
clone size: NA
D gene: TRBD1
V gene: TRBV7-2

CDR3 DNA: TGCGCCAGCAGACACACAGGGGAAACCGGGGAGCTGTTTTTT
CDR3 protein: CASRHTGETGELFF
J gene: TRBJ2-2
clone size: NA
D gene: TRBD1
V gene: TRBV4-3

CDR3 DNA: TGTGCCAGCAGCTCGAGGGTCTCTGGCACCGGGGAGCTGTTTTTT
CDR3 protein: CASSSRVSGTGELFF
J gene: TRBJ2-2
clone size: NA
D gene: NA
V gene: TRBV7-2

CDR3 DNA: TGTGCCAGTAGTTGGGCTAGCGGGGGTACCGGGGAGCTGTTTTTT
CDR3 protein: CASSWASGGTGELFF
J gene: TRBJ2-2
clone size: NA
D gene: TRBD2
V gene: TRBV19

CDR3 DNA: TGTGCCAGCAGCCCTGTCGGGAAGGGCTTGGGCACTGAAGCTTTCTTT
CDR3 protein: CASSPVGKGLGTEAFF
J gene: TRBJ1-1
clone size: NA
D gene: NA
V gene: TRBV11-2

CDR3 DNA: TGTGCCTGGAGTGGAAACTGGGCCCGGTCGGGAGGCTACACCTTC
CDR3 protein: CAWSGNWARSGGYTF
J gene: TRBJ1-2
clone size: once
D gene: NA
V gene: TRBV30

CDR3 DNA: TGTGCCTGGAGCGTGGGCCTACAGGGACGGAAAGCTTTCTTT
CDR3 protein: CAWSVGLQGRKAFF
J gene: TRBJ1-1
clone size: NA
D gene: NA
V gene: TRBV30

CDR3 DNA: TGTGCCAGTAGTACCCAGGGGGCCTTCTATGGCTACACCTTC
CDR3 protein: CASSTQGAFYGYTF
J gene: TRBJ1-2
clone size: once
D gene: TRBD1
V gene: TRBV19